Listed below are T cell receptor beta chains from one sample, sequenced in a study of blood T cell repertoires in COVID-19. Data came from immunoSEQ multiplex PCR; TCRdb stores just in-frame clones and leaves some out. The sample consists of 85,000 to 100,000 clones, about 86% of them appearing once. Sequences were obtained from peripheral blood. These receptors all come from a man in his forties or fifties with COVID-19, enrolled during active disease. CDR3s include the opening cysteine and the closing phenylalanine or tryptophan. A D gene is named only where the DNA matches it firmly. For some rows the clone size is stated as once, few or many, or as a class when expanded; others skip it.

d_gene	j_gene	v_gene	abundance	CDR3nt	CDR3aa
TRBD2	TRBJ2-5	TRBV7-3	NA	TGTGCCAGCAGCACCGGGACTAGCGGGGGGACCCAGTACTTC	CASSTGTSGGTQYF
TRBD1	TRBJ2-7	TRBV6-1	NA	TGTGCCAGCAGTGACCCCGGGACAGCCTACGAGCAGTACTTC	CASSDPGTAYEQYF
NA	TRBJ2-1	TRBV12-3/TRBV12-4	NA	TGTGCCACCCGGACAAGCTCCTACAATGAGCAGTTCTTC	CATRTSSYNEQFF
TRBD2	TRBJ2-3	TRBV4-1	NA	TGCGCCAGCAGACCTAGCGGGGGGGCCGTAGATACGCAGTATTTT	CASRPSGGAVDTQYF
TRBD1	TRBJ1-1	TRBV5-1	NA	TGCGCCAGCAGCCCTTTTTTTACAGGGGGGAACACTGAAGCTTTCTTT	CASSPFFTGGNTEAFF
TRBD1	TRBJ2-7	TRBV10-1	NA	TGCGCCAGCAGTCCCCAAGGACAGGGATTCTACGAGCAGTACTTC	CASSPQGQGFYEQYF
TRBD1	TRBJ2-7	TRBV5-1	NA	TGCGCCAGCAGCCCACCGACAGGGGGCGCATACGAGCAGTACTTC	CASSPPTGGAYEQYF
NA	TRBJ1-6	TRBV7-2	NA	TGTGCCAGCAGCACACAGGTTCCCTATAATTCACCCCTCCACTTT	CASSTQVPYNSPLHF
TRBD1	TRBJ1-1	TRBV5-1	NA	TGCGCCAGCAGCTCTACCGGGACAGGGTCTGAAGCTTTCTTT	CASSSTGTGSEAFF
NA	TRBJ1-2	TRBV2	NA	TGTGCCAGCAGTACAGATAACTATGGCTACACCTTC	CASSTDNYGYTF
NA	TRBJ1-2	TRBV3-1/TRBV3-2	NA	TGTGCCAGCAGCCAAGATCCTGGGCAGGGTGCGCGTGGCTACACCTTC	CASSQDPGQGARGYTF
NA	TRBJ2-3	TRBV7-2	NA	TGTGCCAGCAGCTTAGGAGTCGGCACAGATACGCAGTATTTT	CASSLGVGTDTQYF
NA	TRBJ2-1	TRBV30	NA	TGTGCCTGGAGTACCGACAGGTTAGGGCAGTTCTTC	CAWSTDRLGQFF
TRBD1	TRBJ2-2	TRBV5-4	NA	TGTGCCAGCAGCCCGGGACAGGGACTCACCGGGGAGCTGTTTTTT	CASSPGQGLTGELFF
TRBD1	TRBJ1-1	TRBV5-1	NA	TGCGCCAGCAGCTTGACGACAGGGTGGACTGAAGCTTTCTTT	CASSLTTGWTEAFF
NA	TRBJ1-5	TRBV27	NA	TGTGCCAGCAGTCACCAGGGAGGAGGGGGCAATCAGCCCCAGCATTTT	CASSHQGGGGNQPQHF
NA	TRBJ1-2	TRBV2	NA	TGTGCCAGCAGCCCCGGACAGAACTATGGCTACACCTTC	CASSPGQNYGYTF
TRBD2	TRBJ2-1	TRBV3-1/TRBV3-2	NA	TGTGCCAGCAGCCCTTCTAGCGGGGAGTACAATGAGCAGTTCTTC	CASSPSSGEYNEQFF
TRBD2	TRBJ2-3	TRBV9	NA	TGTGCCAGCAGCCCCAAGGCGGGGGACACAGATACGCAGTATTTT	CASSPKAGDTDTQYF
NA	TRBJ1-2	TRBV6-5	NA	TGTGCCAGCAGTTACCTGCCCCGGGGTTGGTATGGCTACACCTTC	CASSYLPRGWYGYTF
NA	TRBJ1-1	TRBV3-1/TRBV3-2	NA	TGTGCCAGCAGCCGTCTTGGGCAGTTCGCCGGGAACACTGAAGCTTTCTTT	CASSRLGQFAGNTEAFF
NA	TRBJ1-4	TRBV19	NA	TGTGCCAGTAGCGCACTCTACGAAAAACTGTTTTTT	CASSALYEKLFF
NA	TRBJ2-3	TRBV29-1	NA	TGCAGCGTCAGGACAGATTTAACAGATACGCAGTATTTT	CSVRTDLTDTQYF
TRBD2	TRBJ2-1	TRBV6-2/TRBV6-3	NA	TGTGCCAGCAGTTACTCGCTAGCGGGGGAGAGCTCCTACAATGAGCAGTTCTTC	CASSYSLAGESSYNEQFF
NA	TRBJ1-4	TRBV4-3	NA	TGCGCCAGCAGCCCTACCGTCGGGGAAAAACTGTTTTTT	CASSPTVGEKLFF
TRBD1	TRBJ2-2	TRBV19	NA	TGTGCCAGTAGTATTCGGACAGGGGTATGGTCAACCGGGGAGCTGTTTTTT	CASSIRTGVWSTGELFF
NA	TRBJ1-5	TRBV15	NA	TGTGCCACCAGTAGCCGGGCACAGGGTAGCAATCAGCCCCAGCATTTT	CATSSRAQGSNQPQHF
NA	TRBJ1-5	TRBV6-5	NA	TGTGCCAGCAGTTCCCCGAATCAGCCCCAGCATTTT	CASSSPNQPQHF
NA	TRBJ1-5	TRBV12-5	NA	TGTGCTAGTGGTTTAGAGGTTAATCAGCCCCAGCATTTT	CASGLEVNQPQHF
NA	TRBJ1-4	TRBV4-3	NA	TGCGCCAGCAGCCAAGATTCAGAAAAACTGTTTTTT	CASSQDSEKLFF
TRBD1	TRBJ1-4	TRBV6-5	NA	TGTGCCAGCAGTTACAACAGGGGGCGAACTAATGAAAAACTGTTTTTT	CASSYNRGRTNEKLFF
NA	TRBJ1-5	TRBV30	NA	TGTGCCTGGAGTGGGGAGGTGGGTCAGCCCCAGCATTTT	CAWSGEVGQPQHF
NA	TRBJ1-3	TRBV7-2	NA	TGTGCCAGCAGCCGGGGTGGGTCGAACACACGGAGCTCTGGAAACACCATATATTTT	CASSRGGSNTRSSGNTIYF
TRBD2	TRBJ2-7	TRBV14	NA	TGTGCCAGCAGCTCTTGGACTAGCGGGGGGGCCGAGCAGTACTTC	CASSSWTSGGAEQYF
TRBD1	TRBJ2-3	TRBV5-1	NA	TGCGCCAGCAGCTTGGACGGGACAGGGGTTTCAGATACGCAGTATTTT	CASSLDGTGVSDTQYF
TRBD2	TRBJ2-3	TRBV24-1	NA	TGTGCCACCAGTGAGGGAGTAGCGGGGGGCCTCCCAGATACGCAGTATTTT	CATSEGVAGGLPDTQYF
NA	TRBJ1-5	TRBV2	few	TGTGCCAGCAGTTTTCCGGGGGATGATCAGCCCCAGCATTTT	CASSFPGDDQPQHF
NA	TRBJ1-5	TRBV9	once	TGTGCCAGCAGCGTAGTCTGGGGACACGGGGCGAATCAGCCCCAGCATTTT	CASSVVWGHGANQPQHF
NA	TRBJ1-2	TRBV28	NA	TGTGCCAGCAGCCTCTCCGGAGGGACCTATGGCTACACCTTC	CASSLSGGTYGYTF
TRBD1	TRBJ1-2	TRBV2	NA	TGTGCCAGCAAGACTGACAGGGGTAATTATGTCGGCTACACCTTC	CASKTDRGNYVGYTF
NA	TRBJ2-1	TRBV7-2	NA	TGTGCCAGCAGCCCCCTCGATGCGTGGGGGGGCACGAATGAGCAGTTCTTC	CASSPLDAWGGTNEQFF
TRBD1	TRBJ2-3	TRBV5-4	NA	TGTGCCAGCAGCTTGGCCGGGGGGACAGGGGAAGATACGCAGTATTTT	CASSLAGGTGEDTQYF
NA	TRBJ1-2	TRBV7-6	NA	TGTGCCAGCAGCTTAAGTCAGGGTGGAGATGGCTACACCTTC	CASSLSQGGDGYTF
TRBD1	TRBJ2-3	TRBV2	NA	TGTGCCAGCAGTGAAGCGCCTCAGGGGGCCCCAGATACGCAGTATTTT	CASSEAPQGAPDTQYF
TRBD1	TRBJ1-3	TRBV15	few	TGTGCCACCAGTCCCGGACAGGGGAGATTACTCTCTGGAAACACCATATATTTT	CATSPGQGRLLSGNTIYF
TRBD1	TRBJ1-2	TRBV6-5	NA	TGTGCCAGCAGTTACGGGACAGTCTATGGCTACACCTTC	CASSYGTVYGYTF
NA	TRBJ1-2	TRBV7-3	NA	TGTGCCAGCAGCTTATCGGCAGGGGAGAACTATGGCTACACCTTC	CASSLSAGENYGYTF
TRBD1	TRBJ1-2	TRBV6-1	NA	TGTGCCAGCAGTGAACTCTGGACAGGGGGCAATGGCTACACCTTC	CASSELWTGGNGYTF